This T cell receptor beta chain was profiled in a study of radiation and T cells in renal cell carcinoma. Study-wide context: Nephrectomy followed 15 Gy stereotactic body radiation by 4 weeks. Findings and limits, study-wide: Without pretreatment biopsies, baseline tumor clonotype presence was undetermined. In blood, top tumor clones expanded by 2 weeks, shrinking by 4.

Regarding time point: blood 2 weeks post-SBRT. Described treatment: 15 Gy SBRT to primary tumor, nephrectomy 4 weeks later. Blood was sampled at baseline, 2 weeks and 4 weeks after SBRT. V gave up 1 base and J gave up 3 bases; unmatched junction bases: 13. The CDR3 is 19 amino acids. Germline-derived CDR1 and CDR2 are SSHAT and FNYEAQ (reference sequence). Measured with immunoSEQ multiplex PCR; TCRdb has only the in-frame clones, and not every one. The data hold almost 50,000 clones, with roughly 80% observed a single time. With regard to this clone: Its target is unknown.

The receptor's source is a woman aged 65 to 85 with renal cell carcinoma. Specimen: blood, collected from a patient whose treatment included radiotherapy and nephrectomy. V is TRBV7-7 and J is TRBJ1-1; 11 positions agree with TRBD1. The DNA of the CDR3 is TGTGCCAGCAGCTTAGAGGCGGACAGGGGGCACCTTGTCGACACTGAAGCTTTCTTT. Translation gives CASSLEADRGHLVDTEAFF.